A selection of T cell receptor beta chains follows, all from one sample in a study of T cell repertoires in cytomegalovirus infection. No antigen is known for these receptors. MiXCR, applied by TCRdb to the reads, yields one record per CDR3 protein. This table has roughly 54,000 distinct CDR3 sequences, around 33% appearing once. Source material: PBMCs, sequenced either directly or after in vitro stimulation (not recorded which). These receptors all come from a human donor in good health (CMV status not recorded). Some clones in this sample may be carry-over from other donors' samples. The CDR3 runs from the conserved cysteine through the conserved F or W. The D gene is left open where the match is weak. A row's size may be missing; if present it is once, few, many or a size class.

>18|TRBV4-2|TRBJ2-2|TRBD2|once
TGTGCCAGCAGCCAAGGGGGACTAGCGGGAGGGTCGACCGGGGAGCTGTTTTTT
CASSQGGLAGGSTGELFF
>13|TRBV10-3|TRBJ2-5|NA|NA
TGTGCCATCAGTGAGGGAACAGCAGAGACCCAGTACTTC
CAISEGTAETQYF
>13|TRBV18|TRBJ2-3|NA|few
TGTGCCAGCTCACGAGGGTCTGCAGATACGCAGTATTTT
CASSRGSADTQYF
>12|TRBV11-2|TRBJ2-5|NA|NA
TGTGCCAGCAGCTTAGGGAAGGAGACCCAGTACTTC
CASSLGKETQYF
>17|TRBV7-2|TRBJ2-5|TRBD2|few
TGTGCCAGCAGCTTAGCGCCTTCTGGACTAGCGGGGAAGGCCCAGTACTTC
CASSLAPSGLAGKAQYF
>17|TRBV7-2|TRBJ2-7|NA|many
TGTGCCAGCAGCCTCACCGGGCACACGGGTTTGTACCACGAGCAGTACTTC
CASSLTGHTGLYHEQYF
>15|TRBV7-9|TRBJ2-7|TRBD2|NA
TGTGCCAGCAGCGATAGCGGGAGGTATCTATACGAGCAGTACTTC
CASSDSGRYLYEQYF
>15|TRBV4-2|TRBJ1-6|NA|NA
TGTGCCAGCAGCCTCAGTCCGGAACGCTCTTCACCCCTCCACTTT
CASSLSPERSSPLHF
>16|TRBV27|TRBJ2-1|NA|NA
TGTGCCAGCAGTTTAAACCCGACAGGCTCCTACAATGAGCAGTTCTTC
CASSLNPTGSYNEQFF
>17|TRBV15|TRBJ2-1|TRBD2|NA
TGTACCACCAGTAGGAGTGCGGGGGGGCGGTCCCACAATGAGCAGTTCTTC
CTTSRSAGGRSHNEQFF
>17|TRBV12-3/TRBV12-4|TRBJ2-3|NA|few
TGTGCCAGCAGCCCCCCTTGGGGCGGGGGCAGCACAGATACGCAGTATTTT
CASSPPWGGGSTDTQYF
>13|TRBV9|TRBJ1-1|NA|NA
TGTGCCAGCAGCGTACAGGAGAACACTGAAGCTTTCTTT
CASSVQENTEAFF
>14|TRBV27|TRBJ2-7|NA|few
TGTGCCAGCAGTGGGGGGGCCAGCTCCTACGAGCAGTACTTC
CASSGGASSYEQYF
>15|TRBV10-3|TRBJ2-7|NA|NA
TGTGCCATCAGTGAGTCAACAGATACTCCTACGAGAGAGTACTTC
CAISESTDTPTREYF
>18|TRBV15|TRBJ2-7|NA|NA
TGTGCCACCAGCAGAGATATTTCGGGCCGGGACTTATCCTACGAGCAGTACTTC
CATSRDISGRDLSYEQYF
>15|TRBV4-3|TRBJ2-1|NA|few
TGCGCCAGCAGCCAAGAGTCGGGGACTTACAATGAGCAGTTCTTC
CASSQESGTYNEQFF
>15|TRBV20-1|TRBJ2-2|TRBD2|NA
TGCAGTGCTAGAATAGCGGGAGTGAACACCGGGGAGCTGTTTTTT
CSARIAGVNTGELFF
>12|TRBV2|TRBJ1-5|NA|few
TGTGCCAGCCGGGGGCACAATCAGCCCCAGCATTTT
CASRGHNQPQHF
>17|TRBV27|TRBJ2-3|NA|NA
TGTGCCAGCAGTTTATACTCCTTTCCAACTAGCACAGATACGCAGTATTTT
CASSLYSFPTSTDTQYF
>13|TRBV6-5|TRBJ1-1|NA|NA
TGTGCCAGCAGTTACGGGGGGAACACTGAAGCTTTCTTT
CASSYGGNTEAFF
>13|TRBV12-3/TRBV12-4|TRBJ1-1|NA|few
TGTGCCAGCAGTCGGGGGGGTCTAACTGAAGCTTTCTTT
CASSRGGLTEAFF
>14|TRBV28|TRBJ2-7|TRBD2|NA
TGTGCCAGCAGTGGTTCGGGGGGCTCCTACGAGCAGTACTTC
CASSGSGGSYEQYF
>12|TRBV7-2|TRBJ1-5|NA|few
TGTGCCAGCAGTCTGGAGTTTCAGCCCCAGCATTTT
CASSLEFQPQHF
>13|TRBV6-5|TRBJ2-4|TRBD2|NA
TGTGCCAGCAGTTACCGGGGGGGCAGGGACCAGTACTTC
CASSYRGGRDQYF
>15|TRBV5-4|TRBJ2-3|TRBD2|NA
TGTGCCAGCAGCTTGTCTAGCGGGGGACCTAATACGCAGTATTTT
CASSLSSGGPNTQYF
>14|TRBV4-2|TRBJ2-7|TRBD1|NA
TGTGCCAGCAGCCAAGGGACAGGGCGATACGAGCAGTACTTC
CASSQGTGRYEQYF
>13|TRBV10-3|TRBJ2-7|NA|once
TGTGCCATCAGGCAGGGGACCTCCTACGAGCAGTACTTC
CAIRQGTSYEQYF
>12|TRBV4-1|TRBJ2-1|NA|NA
TGCGCCAGCAGCCAAGGGGTTGATGAGCAGTTCTTC
CASSQGVDEQFF
>15|TRBV7-9|TRBJ2-3|NA|many
TGTGCCAGCAGCCTAAGGAGCGGCTTAGCAGATACGCAGTATTTT
CASSLRSGLADTQYF
>16|TRBV6-1|TRBJ2-7|TRBD2|few
TGTGCCAGCAGTGAAGGGCGTAGCGGGGCCCTCTACGAGCAGTACTTC
CASSEGRSGALYEQYF
>17|TRBV12-3/TRBV12-4|TRBJ2-2|TRBD1|NA
TGTGCCAGCAGTCAGGGGTTGGACAGGGGGTACACCGGGGAGCTGTTTTTT
CASSQGLDRGYTGELFF
>13|TRBV7-2|TRBJ1-3|NA|many
TGTGCCAGCACAGGAGGGACTGGAAACACCATATATTTT
CASTGGTGNTIYF
>14|TRBV5-1|TRBJ2-5|TRBD2|NA
TGCGCCAGCAGCAGGACTAGCGGGGAAGAGACCCAGTACTTC
CASSRTSGEETQYF
>17|TRBV7-9|TRBJ2-1|TRBD2|NA
TGTGCCAGCAGCTCACCTCAGACTAGCGGGAGCTACAATGAGCAGTTCTTC
CASSSPQTSGSYNEQFF
>17|TRBV6-6|TRBJ2-7|TRBD2|NA
TGTGCCAGCAGTCGTCCATTAAAACTAGCGGACTCCTACGAGCAGTACTTC
CASSRPLKLADSYEQYF